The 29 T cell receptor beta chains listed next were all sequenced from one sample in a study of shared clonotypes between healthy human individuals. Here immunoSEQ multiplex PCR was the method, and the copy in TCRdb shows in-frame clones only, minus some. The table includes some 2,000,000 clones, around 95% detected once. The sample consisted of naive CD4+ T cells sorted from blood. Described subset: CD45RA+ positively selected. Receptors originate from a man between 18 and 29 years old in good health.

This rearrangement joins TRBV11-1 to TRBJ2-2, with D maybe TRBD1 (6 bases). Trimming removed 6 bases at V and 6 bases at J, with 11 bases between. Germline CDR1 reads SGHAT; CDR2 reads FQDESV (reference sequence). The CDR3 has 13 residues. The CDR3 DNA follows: TGTGCCAGCAGTTCAGGGGAAGCCGGGGAGCTGTTTTTT. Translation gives CASSSGEAGELFF.

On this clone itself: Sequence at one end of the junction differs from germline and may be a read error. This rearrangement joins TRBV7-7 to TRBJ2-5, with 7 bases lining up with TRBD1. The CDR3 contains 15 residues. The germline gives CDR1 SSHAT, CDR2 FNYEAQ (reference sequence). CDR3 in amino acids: CASSLGGRGFETQYF. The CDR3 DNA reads TGTGCTAGCAGCTTAGGGGGCAGGGGGTTTGAGACCCAGTACTTC.

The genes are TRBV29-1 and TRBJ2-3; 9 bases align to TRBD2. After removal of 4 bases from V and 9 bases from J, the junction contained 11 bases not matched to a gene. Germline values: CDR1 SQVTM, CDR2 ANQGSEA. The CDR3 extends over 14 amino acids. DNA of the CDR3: TGCAGCGTTGCCGCGGGACTAGCTTGGATAACGCAGTATTTT. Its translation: CSVAAGLAWITQYF.

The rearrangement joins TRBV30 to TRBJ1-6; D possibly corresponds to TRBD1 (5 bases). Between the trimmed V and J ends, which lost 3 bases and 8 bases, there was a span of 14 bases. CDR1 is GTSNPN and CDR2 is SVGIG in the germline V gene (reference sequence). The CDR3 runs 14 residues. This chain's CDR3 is CAWRAGLGDSPLHF. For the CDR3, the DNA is TGTGCCTGGAGAGCGGGACTTGGGGATTCACCCCTCCACTTT.

The CDR3 coding sequence is TGCAGCGGGGGACAGACCTACGAGCAGTACTTC. Translation: CSGGQTYEQYF. The chain carries TRBV29-1 and TRBJ2-7; TRBD1 matches at 7 bases. Germline V gene lookup returns CDR1 SQVTM and CDR2 ANQGSEA. V was clipped by 7 bases and J by 2 bases; unmatched bases: 2. The CDR3 runs to 11 residues.

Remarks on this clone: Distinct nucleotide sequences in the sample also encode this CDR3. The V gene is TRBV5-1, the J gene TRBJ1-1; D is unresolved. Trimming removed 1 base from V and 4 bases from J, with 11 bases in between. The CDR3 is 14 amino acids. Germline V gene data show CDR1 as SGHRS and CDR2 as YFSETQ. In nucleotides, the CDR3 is TGCGCCAGCAGCTTGAGTCCCGGGAGCACTGAAGCTTTCTTT. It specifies CASSLSPGSTEAFF.

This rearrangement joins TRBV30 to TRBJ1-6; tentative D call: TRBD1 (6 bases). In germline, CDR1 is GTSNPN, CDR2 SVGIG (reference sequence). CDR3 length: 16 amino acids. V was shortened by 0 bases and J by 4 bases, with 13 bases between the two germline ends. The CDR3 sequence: CAWSVQQGKYNSPLHF. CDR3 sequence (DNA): TGTGCCTGGAGTGTACAACAGGGAAAATATAATTCACCCCTCCACTTT.

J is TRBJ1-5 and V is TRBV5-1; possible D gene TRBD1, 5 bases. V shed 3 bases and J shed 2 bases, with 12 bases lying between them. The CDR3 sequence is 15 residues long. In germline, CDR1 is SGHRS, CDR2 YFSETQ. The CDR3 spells CASSYEGLGNQPQHF. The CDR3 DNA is TGCGCCAGCAGCTATGAGGGGCTGGGCAATCAGCCCCAGCATTTT.

The CDR3 DNA reads as TGTGCCAGCAGCTTTGCAGGGCACCAAGAGACCCAGTACTTC. Translation: CASSFAGHQETQYF. The chain recombines TRBV7-9 with TRBJ2-5; the D gene is possibly TRBD1 (5 bases). The CDR3 has 14 amino acids. Germline V gene lookup returns CDR1 SEHNR and CDR2 FQNEAQ (reference sequence). V lost 3 bases to trimming and J lost 0 bases, with 8 bases between them.

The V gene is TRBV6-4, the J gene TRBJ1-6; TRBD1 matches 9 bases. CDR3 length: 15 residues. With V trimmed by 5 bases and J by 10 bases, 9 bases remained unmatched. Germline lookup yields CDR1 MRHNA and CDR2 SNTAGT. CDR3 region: CASSLQGAFRSPLHF. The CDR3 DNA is TGTGCCAGCAGTCTACAGGGGGCATTTCGGTCACCCCTCCACTTT.

The CDR3 DNA reads TGTGCCAGCAGTTCGCAGCAGGGGTTGGCTGAAGCTTTCTTT. This sequence encodes CASSSQQGLAEAFF. This rearrangement joins TRBV27 to TRBJ1-1; weak D call: TRBD1 (6 bases). Germline CDR1 reads MNHEY; CDR2 reads SMNVEV (reference sequence). With 4 bases removed from V and 6 bases from J, the gap between germline ends came to 15 bases. This CDR3 is 14 amino acids long.

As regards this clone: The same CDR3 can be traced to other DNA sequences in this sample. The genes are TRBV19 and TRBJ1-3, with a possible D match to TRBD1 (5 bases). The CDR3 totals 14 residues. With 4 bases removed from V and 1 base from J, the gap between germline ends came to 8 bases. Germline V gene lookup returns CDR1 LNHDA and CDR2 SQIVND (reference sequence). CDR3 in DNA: TGTGCCAGTAGTACCCAGGGTTCTGGAAACACCATATATTTT. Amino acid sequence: CASSTQGSGNTIYF. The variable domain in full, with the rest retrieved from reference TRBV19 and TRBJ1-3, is DGGITQSPKYLFRKEGQNVTLSCEQNLNHDAMYWYRQDPGQGLRLIYYSQIVNDFQKGDIAEGYSVSREKKESFPLTVTSAQKNPTAFYLCASSTQGSGNTIYFGEGSWLTVV.

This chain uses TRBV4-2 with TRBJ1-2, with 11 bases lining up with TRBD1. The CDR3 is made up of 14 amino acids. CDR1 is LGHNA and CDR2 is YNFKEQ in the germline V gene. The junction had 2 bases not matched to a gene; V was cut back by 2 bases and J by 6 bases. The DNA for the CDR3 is TGTGCCAGCAGCCAAACGGACAGGGGGCATGGCTACACCTTC. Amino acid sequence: CASSQTDRGHGYTF.

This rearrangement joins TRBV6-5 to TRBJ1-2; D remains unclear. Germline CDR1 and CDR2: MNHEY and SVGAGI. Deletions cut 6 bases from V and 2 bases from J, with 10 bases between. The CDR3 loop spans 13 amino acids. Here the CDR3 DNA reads TGTGCCAGCAGCCCGGTAGTAAACTATGGCTACACCTTC. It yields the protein CASSPVVNYGYTF.

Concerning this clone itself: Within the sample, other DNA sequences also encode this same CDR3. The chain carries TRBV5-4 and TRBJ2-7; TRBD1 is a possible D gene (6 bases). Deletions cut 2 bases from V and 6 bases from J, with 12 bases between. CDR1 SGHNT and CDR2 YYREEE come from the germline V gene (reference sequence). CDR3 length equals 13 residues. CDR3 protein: CASSLGRGGEQYF. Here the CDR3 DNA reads TGTGCCAGCAGCTTAGGCAGGGGCGGCGAGCAGTACTTC.

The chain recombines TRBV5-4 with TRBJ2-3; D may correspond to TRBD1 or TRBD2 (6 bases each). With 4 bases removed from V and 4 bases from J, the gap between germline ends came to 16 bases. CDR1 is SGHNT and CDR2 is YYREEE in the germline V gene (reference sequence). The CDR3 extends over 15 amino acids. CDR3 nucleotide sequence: TGTGCCAGCAGCCTCGAGGGGGGCATTGCAGATACGCAGTATTTT. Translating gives CASSLEGGIADTQYF.

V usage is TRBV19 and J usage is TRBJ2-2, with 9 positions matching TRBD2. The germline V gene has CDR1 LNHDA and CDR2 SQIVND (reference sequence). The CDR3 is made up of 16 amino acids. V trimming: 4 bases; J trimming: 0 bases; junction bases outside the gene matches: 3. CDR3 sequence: CASSNSGRTNTGELFF. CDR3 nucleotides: TGTGCCAGTAGTAATAGCGGGAGAACGAACACCGGGGAGCTGTTTTTT.

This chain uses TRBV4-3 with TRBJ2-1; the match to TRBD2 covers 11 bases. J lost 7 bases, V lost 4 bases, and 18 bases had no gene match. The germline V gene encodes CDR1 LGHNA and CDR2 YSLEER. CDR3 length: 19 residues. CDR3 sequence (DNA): TGCGCCAGCAGCCCGGGGATTAGTACACTAGCGGGAGTAGGGAATGAGCAGTTCTTC. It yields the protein CASSPGISTLAGVGNEQFF.

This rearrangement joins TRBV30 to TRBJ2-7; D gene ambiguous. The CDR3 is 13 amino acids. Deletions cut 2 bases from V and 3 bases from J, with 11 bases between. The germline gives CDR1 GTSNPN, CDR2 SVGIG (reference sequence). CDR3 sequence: CAWSWQPRYEQYF. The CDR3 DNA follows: TGTGCCTGGAGTTGGCAGCCACGCTACGAGCAGTACTTC.

In DNA, the CDR3 is TGTGCCAGCAGCTTGGTTTGGGTTGGGGGATATGGCTACACCTTC. This encodes CASSLVWVGGYGYTF. The rearrangement uses TRBV5-6 and TRBJ1-2; TRBD1 is a possible D gene (5 bases). The CDR3 runs to 15 residues. The germline V and J ends were trimmed by 0 bases and 5 bases, with 14 bases remaining between them. Germline CDR1 reads SGHDT; CDR2 reads YYEEEE. The full variable domain, its missing parts supplied by reference TRBV5-6 and TRBJ1-2, is DAGVTQSPTHLIKTRGQQVTLRCSPKSGHDTVSWYQQALGQGPQFIFQYYEEEERQRGNFPDRFSGHQFPNYSSELNVNALLLGDSALYLCASSLVWVGGYGYTFGSGTRLTVV.

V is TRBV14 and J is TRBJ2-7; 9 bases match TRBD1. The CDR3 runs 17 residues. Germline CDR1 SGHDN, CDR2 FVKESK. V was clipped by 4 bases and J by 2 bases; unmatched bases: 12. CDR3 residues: CASSREGQGVNPYEQYF. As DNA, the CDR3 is TGTGCCAGCAGCCGAGAGGGACAGGGAGTAAATCCCTACGAGCAGTACTTC.

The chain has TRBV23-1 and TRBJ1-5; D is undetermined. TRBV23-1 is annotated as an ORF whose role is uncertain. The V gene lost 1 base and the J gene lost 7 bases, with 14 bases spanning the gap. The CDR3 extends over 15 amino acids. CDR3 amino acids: CASSQFGWGGQPQHF. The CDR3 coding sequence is TGCGCCAGCAGTCAATTCGGGTGGGGAGGGCAGCCCCAGCATTTT.

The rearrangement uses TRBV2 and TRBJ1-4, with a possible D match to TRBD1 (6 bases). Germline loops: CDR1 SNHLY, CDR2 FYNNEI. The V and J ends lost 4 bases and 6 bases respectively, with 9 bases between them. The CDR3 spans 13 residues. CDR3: CASSGQGHEKLFF. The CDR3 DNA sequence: TGTGCCAGCAGTGGCCAGGGGCATGAAAAACTGTTTTTT.

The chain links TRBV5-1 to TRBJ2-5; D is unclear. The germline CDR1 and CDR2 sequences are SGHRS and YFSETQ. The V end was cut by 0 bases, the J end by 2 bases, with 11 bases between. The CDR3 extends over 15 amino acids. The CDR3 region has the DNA TGCGCCAGCAGCTTGGAGGCAAAGAAACAAGAGACCCAGTACTTC. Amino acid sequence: CASSLEAKKQETQYF.

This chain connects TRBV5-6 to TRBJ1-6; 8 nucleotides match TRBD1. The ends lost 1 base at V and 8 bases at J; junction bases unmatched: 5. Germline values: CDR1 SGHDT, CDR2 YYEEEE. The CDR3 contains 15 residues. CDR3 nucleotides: TGTGCCAGCAGCTTGAGGTCAGGGGGCTATTCACCCCTCCACTTT. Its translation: CASSLRSGGYSPLHF.

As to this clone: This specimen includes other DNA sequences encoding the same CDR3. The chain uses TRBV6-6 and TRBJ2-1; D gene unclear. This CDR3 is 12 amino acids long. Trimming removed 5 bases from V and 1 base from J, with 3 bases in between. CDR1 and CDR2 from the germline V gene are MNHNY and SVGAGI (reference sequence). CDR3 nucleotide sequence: TGTGCCAGCAGTACGTCCTACAATGAGCAGTTCTTC. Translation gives CASSTSYNEQFF.

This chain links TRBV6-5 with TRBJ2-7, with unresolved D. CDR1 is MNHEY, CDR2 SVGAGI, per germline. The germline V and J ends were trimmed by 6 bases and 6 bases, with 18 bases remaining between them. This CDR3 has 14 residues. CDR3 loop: CASRVEQLMGEQYF. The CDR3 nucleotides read TGTGCCAGCAGAGTGGAACAGCTCATGGGCGAGCAGTACTTC.

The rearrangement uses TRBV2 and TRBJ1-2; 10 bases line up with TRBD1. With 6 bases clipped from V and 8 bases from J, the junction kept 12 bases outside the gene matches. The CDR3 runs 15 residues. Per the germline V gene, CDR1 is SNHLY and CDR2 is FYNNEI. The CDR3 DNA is TGTGCCAGCAGATTGACAGGGGGCGCGGGGGCCGGCTACACCTTC. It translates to CASRLTGGAGAGYTF.

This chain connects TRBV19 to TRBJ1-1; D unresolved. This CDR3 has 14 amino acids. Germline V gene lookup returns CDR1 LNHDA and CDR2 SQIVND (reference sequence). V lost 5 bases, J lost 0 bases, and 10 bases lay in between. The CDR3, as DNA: TGTGCCAGTAGTGGGGTGGTCATGAACACTGAAGCTTTCTTT. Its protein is CASSGVVMNTEAFF.